This TCR beta chain is drawn from a study of cytomegalovirus exposure and HLA in healthy donors. In regard to this clone: Its antigen is unidentified.

The length of the CDR3 is 15 residues. V shed 3 bases and J shed 4 bases, with 12 bases lying between them. CDR1 and CDR2 from the germline V gene are KGHSH and LQKENI. Study results and caveats: Segments of the TCR beta V type were, in most cases, productive about 87% or about 30% of the time in an earlier analysis. The number of N-insertions in an Asian-associated ancestry cluster was reportedly below the roughly 670-donor mean in a later analysis.

Vbeta (60) and Jbeta (13) primers were used in the PCR. Repertoires were generated with immunoSEQ multiplex PCR, while TCRdb's copy carries only in-frame clones and drops some. Listed are around 76,000 clones; approximately 1.5% falls within the top ten. This clonotype originated in a woman aged 60 to 75 in good health and CMV-seronegative. Sequenced input: PBMCs. The J gene is TRBJ1-4, the V gene TRBV18; D possibly corresponds to TRBD1 (6 bases). This CDR3 is CASSPNEDSNEKLFF. The CDR3 DNA follows: TGTGCCAGCTCACCTAACGAGGACAGTAATGAAAAACTGTTTTTT.